Sequencing of this T cell receptor beta chain was carried out in a study of blood T cell repertoires in COVID-19. Study overall: Material from acute and convalescent COVID-19 was sourced from the United States, Italy and Spain. PBMCs, B-cell-depleted T cells, or T cells provided the cDNA or gDNA that made up the material.

Methods used by the authors: Reference gene primer amplification yielded estimated nucleated cell counts. Some clones are missing from TCRdb's copy, which holds only in-frame ones; the method was immunoSEQ multiplex PCR. V, J and clone size reflect that table, while D and trimming were determined from the DNA. The sample consists of around 170,000 clones, 80% to 90% of them appearing once. Germline values: CDR1 SGDLS, CDR2 YYNGEE. The CDR3 runs to 16 residues. Between the trimmed V and J ends, which lost 0 bases and 0 bases, there was a span of 10 bases. The chain joins TRBV9 to TRBJ1-5; possible D gene TRBD1, 6 bases. The sequence came from a woman aged 70-85 years with acute or convalescent COVID-19. Sample: peripheral blood. Written as DNA, the CDR3 is TGTGCCAGCAGCGTAGCAACAGGGTATAGCAATCAGCCCCAGCATTTT. Translation gives CASSVATGYSNQPQHF.